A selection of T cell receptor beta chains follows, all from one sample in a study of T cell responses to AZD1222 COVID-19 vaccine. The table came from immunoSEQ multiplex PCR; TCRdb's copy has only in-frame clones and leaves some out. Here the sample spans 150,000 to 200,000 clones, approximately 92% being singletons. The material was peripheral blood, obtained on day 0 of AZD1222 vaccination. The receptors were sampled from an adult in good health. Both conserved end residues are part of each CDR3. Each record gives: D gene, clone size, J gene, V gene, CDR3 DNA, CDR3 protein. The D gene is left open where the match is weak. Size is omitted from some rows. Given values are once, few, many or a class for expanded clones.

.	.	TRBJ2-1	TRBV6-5	TGTGCCAGCAGCCACTGGCGGGGTCCCGATGAGCAGTTCTTC	CASSHWRGPDEQFF
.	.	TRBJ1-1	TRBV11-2	TGTGCCAGCAGCTTAGGGGGGGCGAACACTGAAGCTTTCTTT	CASSLGGANTEAFF
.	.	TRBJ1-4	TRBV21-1	TGTGCCAGCGGTGTCAGGGGGAAGTCTAATGAAAAACTGTTTTTT	CASGVRGKSNEKLFF
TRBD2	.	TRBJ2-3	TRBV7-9	TGTGCCAGCAGCCCGACTAGCAGGCGCACAGATACGCAGTATTTT	CASSPTSRRTDTQYF
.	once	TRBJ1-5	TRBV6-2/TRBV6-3	TGTGCCAGCACCCCCCTGAGGGGGGCGAGCAATCAGCCCCAGCATTTT	CASTPLRGASNQPQHF
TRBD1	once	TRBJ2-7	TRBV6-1	TGTGCCAGCAGTGGACAGGGCTTCGACTACGAGCAGTACTTC	CASSGQGFDYEQYF
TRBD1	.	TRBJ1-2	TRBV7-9	TGTGCCAGCAGCCCTCGACAGGGAAGCTATGGCTACACCTTC	CASSPRQGSYGYTF
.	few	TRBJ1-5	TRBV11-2	TGTGCCAGCAGCTTAGAAGTAAATCAGCCCCAGCATTTT	CASSLEVNQPQHF
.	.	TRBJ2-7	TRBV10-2	TGCGCCAGCAGTGAAGAGAATACAGGGGACTACTCCTACGAGCAGTACTTC	CASSEENTGDYSYEQYF
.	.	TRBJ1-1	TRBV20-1	TGCAGTGCTAGTCAGGGCGTTGAAGCTTTCTTT	CSASQGVEAFF
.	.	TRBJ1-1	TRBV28	TGTGCCAGCAGTTTGACAGAGGGGAACACTGAAGCTTTCTTT	CASSLTEGNTEAFF
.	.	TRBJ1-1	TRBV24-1	TGTGCCACCAGGGGGTACGGGACGAACACTGAAGCTTTCTTT	CATRGYGTNTEAFF
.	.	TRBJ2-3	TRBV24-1	TGTGCCACCGAGGGCCTTGACACAGATACGCAGTATTTT	CATEGLDTDTQYF
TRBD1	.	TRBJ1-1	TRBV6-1	TGTGCCAGCAGTGTTCGGGTGACAGGGACAGTAGGGAACACTGAAGCTTTCTTT	CASSVRVTGTVGNTEAFF
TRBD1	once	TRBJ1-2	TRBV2	TGTGCCAGCAGTGAATCGGCAGGGGGTAGCTATGGCTACACCTTC	CASSESAGGSYGYTF
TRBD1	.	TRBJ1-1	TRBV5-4	TGTGCCAGCAGCCTACGTACCGGGACAGGGGGGGTTGGCGCTTTCTTT	CASSLRTGTGGVGAFF
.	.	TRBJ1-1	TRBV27	TGTGCCAGCAGTTGGGGAGGGGGGGGTGAAGCTTTCTTT	CASSWGGGGEAFF
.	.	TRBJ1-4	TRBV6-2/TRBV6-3	TGTGCCAGCAGTTACTTTTCTACCCGTGAAAAACTGTTTTTT	CASSYFSTREKLFF
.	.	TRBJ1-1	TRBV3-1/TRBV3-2	TGTGCCAGCAGCCAAGATACAACTGAAGCTTTCTTT	CASSQDTTEAFF
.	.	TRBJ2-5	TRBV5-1	TGCGCCAGCAGCACGGGTGGCGAGACCCAGTACTTC	CASSTGGETQYF
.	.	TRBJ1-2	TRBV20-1	TGCAGTGCTAGTTATGGGGGTGGCTACACCTTC	CSASYGGGYTF
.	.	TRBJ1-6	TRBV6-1	TGTGCCAGCAGTGAAAGGTCGGGAGTGGGGAATAATTCACCCCTCCACTTT	CASSERSGVGNNSPLHF
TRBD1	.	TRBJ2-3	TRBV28	TGTGCCAGCAGTTTAACAGGGGGCGCCTCAGATACGCAGTATTTT	CASSLTGGASDTQYF
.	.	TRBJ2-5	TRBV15	TGTGCCACCAGCAGATTTACTGGGAGAGGGGAGACCCAGTACTTC	CATSRFTGRGETQYF
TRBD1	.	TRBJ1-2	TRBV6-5	TGTGCCAGCAGTTACTTAACTGACAGGGTGAGAGGCTACACCTTC	CASSYLTDRVRGYTF
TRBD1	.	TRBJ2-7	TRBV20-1	TGCAGTGCTAGTCCCGGGACAGGGGAAAGCGAGCAGTACTTC	CSASPGTGESEQYF
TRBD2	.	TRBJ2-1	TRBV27	TGTGCCAGCAGACGGACTAGCGGAGTTAATTACAATGAGCAGTTCTTC	CASRRTSGVNYNEQFF
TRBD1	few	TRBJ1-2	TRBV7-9	TGTGCCAGCAGCGCGGGGACAGCCGGCTACACCTTC	CASSAGTAGYTF
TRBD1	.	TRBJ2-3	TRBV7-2	TGTGCAGGCCAGGGGGCGATTGGCACAGATACGCAGTATTTT	CAGQGAIGTDTQYF
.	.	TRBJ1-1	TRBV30	TGTGCCTGGAGGACAGGCGGGACTGAAGCTTTCTTT	CAWRTGGTEAFF
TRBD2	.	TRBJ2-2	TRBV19	TGTGCCGGGGAGCGGGATGGCGGGGAGCTGTTTTTT	CAGERDGGELFF
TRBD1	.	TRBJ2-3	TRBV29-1	TGCAGCGTTGAATTCGGACAGGGGGATACGCAGTATTTT	CSVEFGQGDTQYF
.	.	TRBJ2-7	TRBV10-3	TGTGCCATCAGTGAAGAGCAGTCCTACGAGCAGTACTTC	CAISEEQSYEQYF
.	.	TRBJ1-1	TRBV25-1	TGTGCCACTCGGACCAACTGGGACACTGAAGCTTTCTTT	CATRTNWDTEAFF
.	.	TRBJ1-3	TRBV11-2	TGTGCCAGCAGCTCCCAGCGAGGGGTTGGAAACACCATATATTTT	CASSSQRGVGNTIYF
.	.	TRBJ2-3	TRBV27	TGTGCCAGCAGTTTCCTCCGACCGGAAACCACAGATACGCAGTATTTT	CASSFLRPETTDTQYF
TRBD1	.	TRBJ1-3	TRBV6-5	TGTGCCAGCAGTTACTCTGGGACAGGTTCTAGAAACACCATATATTTT	CASSYSGTGSRNTIYF
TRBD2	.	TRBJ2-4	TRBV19	TGTGCCAGTAGTTCGACTAGCCTGGGGAAAAACATTCAGTACTTC	CASSSTSLGKNIQYF
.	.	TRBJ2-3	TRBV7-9	TGTGCCAGCAGCTATCAGGGCGGTCCAGATACGCAGTATTTT	CASSYQGGPDTQYF
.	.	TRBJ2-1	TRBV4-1	TGCGCCAGCAGCCGCATAAACAATGAGCAGTTCTTC	CASSRINNEQFF
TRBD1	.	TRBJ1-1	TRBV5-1	TGCGCCAGCAGCGCCCTAGACAGGGTTGAAGCTTTCTTT	CASSALDRVEAFF
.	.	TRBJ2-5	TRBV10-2	TGCGCCAGCAGTGTTATGCGTCAAGAGACCCAGTACTTC	CASSVMRQETQYF
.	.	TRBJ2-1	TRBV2	TGTGCCAGCAGTGAAGACTTCTCCTACAATGAGCAGTTCTTC	CASSEDFSYNEQFF
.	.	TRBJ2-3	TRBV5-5	TGTGCCAGCAGCCAACAACCATTTTCTAGCACAGATACGCAGTATTTT	CASSQQPFSSTDTQYF
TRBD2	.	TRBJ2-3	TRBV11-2	TGTGCCAGCAGCTTAGCAGTTCAGCGGGAGACAGATACGCAGTATTTT	CASSLAVQRETDTQYF
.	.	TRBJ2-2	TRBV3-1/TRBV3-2	TGTGCCAGCAGCCAGGGGGGCAACGGGGAGCTGTTTTTT	CASSQGGNGELFF
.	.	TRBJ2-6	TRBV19	TGTGCCACTTCCCTTTCTGGGGCCAACGTCCTGACTTTC	CATSLSGANVLTF
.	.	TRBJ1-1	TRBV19	TGTGCAAGCGCCCTGTTTGTGAACACTGAAGCTTTCTTT	CASALFVNTEAFF
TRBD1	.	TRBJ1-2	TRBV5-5	TGTGCCAGCAGTCCCCACCGGGACAGTGGAACTATTAACTATGGCTACACCTTC	CASSPHRDSGTINYGYTF